The T cell receptor beta chain described here comes from a study of blood T cell repertoires in COVID-19. In the study overall: Acute and convalescent COVID-19 samples came from the United States, Italy and Spain. Sample material is recorded as cDNA or gDNA derived from T cells, B-cell-depleted T cells, or PBMCs.

Turning to this clone: At one of its ends the junction is not consistent with the germline gene, which may arise from a read error.

Under the authors' procedure: Nucleated cell number was recorded as an estimate derived from reference gene primer amplification. Generated by immunoSEQ multiplex PCR, the TCRdb table keeps only in-frame clones and is missing some. That table gives V, J and clone size, and the DNA gave D and trimming. This sample has 200,000 to 250,000 clones, with 70% to 85% found just once. Each recovered donor of Cohort 3 presented with two negative PCRs, clearance, or symptom resolution. CDR3 size: 8 residues. Germline lookup yields CDR1 SGHAT and CDR2 FQNNGV. The receptor was isolated from a woman aged 60-75 years who had recovered from COVID-19. The sample taken for sequencing was PBMCs or T cells enriched from blood (not recorded which). V gene TRBV11-2 combines with J gene TRBJ1-2; no clear D. CDR3 sequence reads: CASSFASF. The CDR3 DNA reads as TGTGCCAGCAGCTTTGCCAGTTTC.